What follows are 17 T cell receptor beta chains derived from one specimen sequenced in a study of blood T cells in healthy people across ages. A second about 7 to 12 cycle PCR used barcoded and J-beta primers. TCRdb called the 5' RACE reads again in MiXCR, with one record for every CDR3 protein. The sample holds 2 million or so distinct CDR3 sequences, roughly 50% seen once. Sequencing was performed on blood. These receptors all stem from a woman aged 40 to 50 in good health.

The rearrangement joins TRBV20-1 to TRBJ2-1; 11 bases are shared with TRBD2. The CDR3 covers 13 residues. Germline V CDR1 and CDR2: DFQATT, SNEGSKA (reference sequence). The CDR3, as DNA: TGCGGGATCGGGACTAGCGGCCGCAATGAGCAGTTCTTC. Protein product: CGIGTSGRNEQFF.

This chain uses TRBV29-1 with TRBJ2-6, with a possible D match to TRBD1 (6 bases). Per the germline V gene, CDR1 is SQVTM and CDR2 is ANQGSEA. CDR3 length: 16 residues. Trimming took off 4 bases at V and 0 bases at J, with 13 bases between the two ends. The CDR3 coding sequence is TGCAGCGTTGTAGCAGGGGTGGGCTCTGGGGCCAACGTCCTGACTTTC. This encodes CSVVAGVGSGANVLTF. Looking up the rest from reference TRBV29-1 and TRBJ2-6 gives the full variable domain: SAVISQKPSRDICQRGTSLTIQCQVDSQVTMMFWYRQQPGQSLTLIATANQGSEATYESGFVIDKFPISRPNLTFSTLTVSNMSPEDSSIYLCSVVAGVGSGANVLTFGAGSRLTVL.

This sequence joins TRBV6-1 and TRBJ2-7; D ambiguous. This CDR3 is built from 13 residues. Germline V gives CDR1 MNHNS, CDR2 SASEGT. V lost 11 bases, J lost 0 bases, and 14 bases lay in between. CDR3 coding DNA: TGTGCCGTCTTGGGCTCGCCCTCCTACGAGCAGTACTTC. It specifies CAVLGSPSYEQYF.

This chain connects TRBV6-5 to TRBJ1-4; 9 bases map to TRBD1. Germline V gives CDR1 MNHEY, CDR2 SVGAGI. This CDR3 spans 14 amino acids. Here the CDR3 reads CATADRGGYEKLFF. The CDR3 DNA reads as TGTGCTACCGCGGACAGGGGAGGTTATGAAAAACTGTTTTTT.

V usage is TRBV20-1 and J usage is TRBJ1-2; D possibly corresponds to TRBD1 (5 bases). CDR3 length equals 13 residues. V was pared by 1 base and J by 8 bases, with 14 bases between. Looked up from germline, CDR1 is DFQATT and CDR2 is SNEGSKA (reference sequence). CDR3 amino acids: CSARGTGRGGYTF. CDR3 nucleotide sequence: TGCAGTGCTAGAGGGACGGGACGTGGAGGCTACACCTTC.

The gene calls are TRBV9 and TRBJ1-1, with D possibly TRBD1 on 6 matching bases. The length of the CDR3 is 14 residues. Germline lookup yields CDR1 SGDLS and CDR2 YYNGEE. V lost 4 bases and J 2 bases, leaving 12 bases between the germline ends. This chain's CDR3 is CASSTTGINTEAFF. Written as DNA, the CDR3 is TGTGCCAGCAGCACTACAGGGATTAACACTGAAGCTTTCTTT.

As for this clonotype: One end of the junction fails to match germline, which may point to a read error. The rearrangement joins TRBV12-3 or TRBV12-4 to TRBJ2-3; D gene unclear. CDR3 length: 14 amino acids. CDR3 nucleotide sequence: TGTACCAGCAGTTTAGATTCTAGCACAGATACGCAGTATTTT. Protein sequence: CTSSLDSSTDTQYF.

This rearrangement joins TRBV7-2 to TRBJ2-5, with 8 bases identical to TRBD1. Germline lookup yields CDR1 SGHTA and CDR2 FQGNSA. Losses at the gene ends were 6 bases for V and 5 bases for J; bases not matched to a gene: 14. The CDR3 sequence is 16 residues long. The CDR3 DNA is TGTGCCAGCAGGAACTACCCAGGGGGCGTAATGGAGACCCAGTACTTC. This gives the protein CASRNYPGGVMETQYF.

This clonotype was detected a few times. J is TRBJ2-4 and V is TRBV12-3 or TRBV12-4; possibly TRBD1 for D (6 bases). Trimming removed 6 bases at V and 3 bases at J, with 15 bases between. The CDR3 runs to 15 residues. The CDR3 reads CASSSQDRFKNIQYF. The DNA of the CDR3 is TGTGCCAGCAGCTCTCAAGACAGGTTCAAAAACATTCAGTACTTC.

The count of this clonotype is one. This rearrangement joins TRBV5-1 to TRBJ1-1, with 10 bases lining up with TRBD1. This CDR3 has 19 residues. V shed 1 base, J shed 5 bases, and the junction held 17 bases outside the gene matches. Germline V gene lookup returns CDR1 SGHRS and CDR2 YFSETQ. The CDR3 DNA is TGCGCCAGCAGCTTGAATTCGGTAGGACAGGGGGGTTTGGAAACTGAAGCTTTCTTT. Amino acids: CASSLNSVGQGGLETEAFF.

This clonotype has more than one count but fewer than ten. The chain employs TRBV28 and TRBJ2-7; 9 bases match TRBD1. The germline gives CDR1 MDHEN, CDR2 SYDVKM. This CDR3 region has 21 residues. After removal of 5 bases from V and 1 base from J, the junction contained 24 bases not matched to a gene. CDR3 region: CASSPIVGKAGQGPKSYEQYF. CDR3 in DNA: TGTGCCAGCAGTCCTATCGTGGGGAAGGCGGGACAGGGACCCAAATCCTACGAGCAGTACTTC. The full variable domain, completed using reference TRBV28 and TRBJ2-7, is DVKVTQSSRYLVKRTGEKVFLECVQDMDHENMFWYRQDPGLGLRLIYFSYDVKMKEKGDIPEGYSVSREKKERFSLILESASTNQTSMYLCASSPIVGKAGQGPKSYEQYFGPGTRLTVT.

V usage is TRBV29-1 and J usage is TRBJ2-4, with a tentative D call TRBD1 (5 bases). V was trimmed by 6 bases and J by 0 bases, leaving 15 bases between them. CDR3 size: 15 residues. CDR1 is SQVTM and CDR2 is ANQGSEA in the germline V gene. Here the CDR3 reads CSVKGRQLAKNIQYF. The CDR3 nucleotides read TGCAGCGTAAAAGGCCGACAGCTAGCCAAAAACATTCAGTACTTC.

The CDR3 loop is CSVAARGGGYGYTF. DNA for the CDR3: TGCAGCGTTGCAGCCAGAGGGGGAGGCTATGGCTACACCTTC. This chain uses TRBV29-1 with TRBJ1-2; a weak D match, TRBD1 (6 bases). CDR1 SQVTM and CDR2 ANQGSEA come from the germline V gene. The CDR3 length is 14 residues. Trimming took 4 bases from V and 4 from J, leaving 16 bases between them.

The genes are TRBV5-6 and TRBJ2-5, with D possibly TRBD1 on 6 matching bases. Germline V gene sequence: CDR1 SGHDT, CDR2 YYEEEE. The CDR3 loop spans 14 amino acids. V was cut by 2 bases and J by 11 bases, with 19 bases left in between. The CDR3 is CASSFRDTGAVQYF. The CDR3 coding sequence is TGTGCCAGCAGCTTCCGGGACACCGGGGCAGTGCAGTACTTC.

The chain links TRBV6-6 to TRBJ2-1; no clear D. Trimming removed 0 bases from V and 6 bases from J, with 12 bases in between. The CDR3 has 15 residues. CDR1 and CDR2 from the germline V gene are MNHNY and SVGAGI (reference sequence). This CDR3 is CASSYSPPSANEQFF. The CDR3 region has the DNA TGTGCCAGCAGTTACTCGCCTCCTAGTGCCAATGAGCAGTTCTTC.

This clonotype turned up a few times. The V gene is TRBV6-2 or TRBV6-3, the J gene TRBJ1-6; D ambiguous. Germline values: CDR1 MNHEY, CDR2 SVGEGT. Between the trimmed V and J ends, which lost 2 bases and 7 bases, there was a span of 18 bases. CDR3 length equals 17 residues. CDR3 region: CASSYDPRVSENSPLHF. The DNA of the CDR3 is TGTGCCAGCAGTTACGACCCTAGGGTGTCGGAGAATTCACCCCTCCACTTT.

This clonotype was seen a few times. The chain couples TRBV4-2 to TRBJ2-3, with TRBD1 as a possible D gene (6 bases). The V end was cut by 4 bases, the J end by 4 bases, with 12 bases between. Per the germline V gene, CDR1 is LGHNA and CDR2 is YNFKEQ. The CDR3 is 14 amino acids. The CDR3 DNA sequence: TGTGCCAGCAGCCCGGGGACATTCCCAGATACGCAGTATTTT. Translation gives CASSPGTFPDTQYF.